This is a list of T cell receptor beta chains from one sample in a study of blood T cell repertoires in COVID-19. The assay was immunoSEQ multiplex PCR, and TCRdb's table has in-frame clones only and misses some. The sample contains about 210,000 clones, 75% to 85% of which appear only once. Sequencing was performed on peripheral blood. These receptors all come from a man in his fifties with COVID-19, enrolled during active disease. The CDR3 runs from the conserved cysteine through the conserved F or W. A D gene is named only where the DNA matches it firmly. A row's size may be missing; if present it is once, few, many or a size class.

V	D	size	J	CDR3	DNA
TRBV27	-	-	TRBJ1-1	CASSSRQYTEAFF	TGTGCCAGCAGTTCTCGACAGTACACTGAAGCTTTCTTT
TRBV10-3	TRBD1	-	TRBJ1-2	CAISPRVDRVVYGYTF	TGTGCCATCAGTCCCCGTGTGGACAGGGTAGTCTATGGCTACACCTTC
TRBV11-2	TRBD2	-	TRBJ2-3	CASSSPWSGGGTDTQYF	TGTGCCAGCAGCTCCCCCTGGAGCGGGGGAGGGACAGATACGCAGTATTTT
TRBV27	TRBD1	-	TRBJ2-3	CASSSRPDREKTDTQYF	TGTGCCAGCAGTTCGCGCCCCGACAGGGAGAAAACAGATACGCAGTATTTT
TRBV6-1	-	once	TRBJ2-3	CASSEFLGAPSTDTQYF	TGTGCCAGCAGTGAATTTCTGGGGGCGCCTAGCACAGATACGCAGTATTTT
TRBV20-1	-	once	TRBJ2-7	CSARGQPPYNRFREQYF	TGCAGTGCTCGTGGACAGCCCCCGTATAATAGGTTCCGGGAGCAGTACTTC
TRBV10-2	-	-	TRBJ1-2	CASSGSNYGYTF	TGCGCCAGTTCGGGATCTAACTATGGCTACACCTTC
TRBV6-2/TRBV6-3	TRBD1	-	TRBJ1-5	CASSPTDRGSNQPQHF	TGTGCCAGCAGTCCGACGGACAGGGGTAGCAATCAGCCCCAGCATTTT
TRBV18	TRBD1	once	TRBJ2-7	CASSPIGTVAYKEQYF	TGTGCCAGCTCACCAATTGGGACAGTGGCCTATAAGGAGCAGTACTTC
TRBV14	TRBD2	-	TRBJ2-7	CASSHVGGPYEQYF	TGTGCCAGCAGCCACGTGGGAGGGCCCTACGAGCAGTACTTC
TRBV21-1	-	-	TRBJ2-3	CASRPKGQGADTQYF	TGTGCCAGCAGGCCCAAGGGACAGGGGGCAGATACGCAGTATTTT
TRBV4-3	TRBD1	-	TRBJ2-3	CASSRVQGTAETDTQYF	TGCGCCAGCAGCCGAGTACAGGGGACCGCGGAGACAGATACGCAGTATTTT
TRBV5-1	-	-	TRBJ1-6	CASSLDPGINSPLHF	TGCGCCAGCAGCTTGGACCCGGGGATTAATTCACCCCTCCACTTT
TRBV7-2	-	-	TRBJ2-2	CASSLVRGGSGELFF	TGTGCCAGCAGCTTAGTCAGGGGAGGGTCCGGGGAGCTGTTTTTT
TRBV2	TRBD1	few	TRBJ2-7	CASSRTIRDRVSYEQYF	TGTGCCAGCAGTCGAACTATCCGGGACAGGGTCTCCTACGAGCAGTACTTC
TRBV7-9	TRBD1	-	TRBJ1-2	CASSKGRLGQGNYGYTF	TGTGCCAGCAGCAAGGGCCGCCTAGGACAGGGGAACTATGGCTACACCTTC
TRBV16	-	once	TRBJ1-1	CASSQTANTEAFF	TGTGCCAGCAGCCAGACAGCGAACACTGAAGCTTTCTTT
TRBV15	TRBD1	once	TRBJ1-6	CATSRIGQGGRNSPLHF	TGTGCCACCAGCAGGATAGGACAGGGGGGAAGAAATTCACCCCTCCACTTT
TRBV7-3	TRBD1	-	TRBJ1-6	CASSPGQPNSPLHF	TGTGCCAGCAGCCCGGGACAGCCAAATTCACCCCTCCACTTT
TRBV10-1	-	few	TRBJ2-3	CASSENPGHHTDTQYF	TGCGCCAGCAGTGAAAATCCGGGACACCACACAGATACGCAGTATTTT
TRBV11-2	TRBD2	-	TRBJ2-1	CASSLVPGGSYNEQFF	TGTGCCAGCAGCTTAGTTCCGGGGGGGTCCTACAATGAGCAGTTCTTC
TRBV7-6	-	-	TRBJ1-6	CASSLGVGTIVNSPLHF	TGTGCCAGCAGCTTAGGCGTGGGGACAATCGTTAATTCACCCCTCCACTTT
TRBV3-1/TRBV3-2	-	-	TRBJ1-6	CASSQDPGGFGSPLHF	TGTGCCAGCAGCCAAGATCCGGGGGGGTTCGGCTCACCCCTCCACTTT
TRBV11-3	-	once	TRBJ1-6	CASSTGRESSYNSPLHF	TGTGCCAGCAGTACCGGACGGGAAAGCTCCTATAATTCACCCCTCCACTTT
TRBV7-8	-	few	TRBJ2-5	CASSLESGETQYF	TGTGCCAGCAGCTTAGAGTCGGGGGAGACCCAGTACTTC
TRBV6-4	-	-	TRBJ1-5	CASINRDSNQPQHF	TGTGCCAGCATCAACAGGGATAGCAATCAGCCCCAGCATTTT
TRBV5-4	-	-	TRBJ1-2	CASSLATGNYGYTF	TGTGCCAGCAGCTTGGCAACAGGGAACTATGGCTACACCTTC
TRBV28	-	-	TRBJ1-2	CASSSGQPTNYGYTF	TGTGCCAGCAGTTCCGGACAGCCGACTAACTATGGCTACACCTTC
TRBV9	TRBD1	-	TRBJ2-2	CASSTRTGRTNTGELFF	TGTGCCAGCAGCACCCGGACAGGGAGAACGAACACCGGGGAGCTGTTTTTT
TRBV7-8	TRBD1	-	TRBJ1-5	CASSLTGDRNQPQHF	TGTGCCAGCAGCTTAACAGGGGATCGCAATCAGCCCCAGCATTTT
TRBV7-9	-	-	TRBJ1-2	CASSLVGGEGYTF	TGTGCCAGCAGCTTAGTGGGGGGAGAGGGCTACACCTTC